This T cell receptor beta chain was sequenced in a study of T-cell memory formation after mild COVID-19. This clonotype appeared a few times. Trimming stripped 3 bases from V and 5 bases from J, with 10 bases between. This CDR3 comprises 13 residues. Germline V CDR1 and CDR2: SGHTA, FQGNSA. TCRdb re-called the 5' RACE reads with MiXCR, one entry per CDR3 protein. The data show 400,000 to 450,000 distinct CDR3 sequences, about a sixth seen once. The specimen was PBMCs or a T cell subset sorted from them (not recorded which). This sequence was found in a man between 18 and 35 years old who had mild COVID-19 (a few samples of this study predate the infection). Cell type and time point are not known. The chain couples TRBV7-2 to TRBJ2-5, with D unresolved. As DNA, the CDR3 is TGTGCCAGCAGCTTCTCCGGGTTGGAGACCCAGTACTTC. It translates to CASSFSGLETQYF. The entire variable domain, with the rest obtained from reference TRBV7-2 and TRBJ2-5, is as follows: GAGVSQSPSNKVTEKGKDVELRCDPISGHTALYWYRQSLGQGLEFLIYFQGNSAPDKSGLPSDRFSAERTGGSVSTLTIQRTQQEDSAVYLCASSFSGLETQYFGPGTRLLVL.